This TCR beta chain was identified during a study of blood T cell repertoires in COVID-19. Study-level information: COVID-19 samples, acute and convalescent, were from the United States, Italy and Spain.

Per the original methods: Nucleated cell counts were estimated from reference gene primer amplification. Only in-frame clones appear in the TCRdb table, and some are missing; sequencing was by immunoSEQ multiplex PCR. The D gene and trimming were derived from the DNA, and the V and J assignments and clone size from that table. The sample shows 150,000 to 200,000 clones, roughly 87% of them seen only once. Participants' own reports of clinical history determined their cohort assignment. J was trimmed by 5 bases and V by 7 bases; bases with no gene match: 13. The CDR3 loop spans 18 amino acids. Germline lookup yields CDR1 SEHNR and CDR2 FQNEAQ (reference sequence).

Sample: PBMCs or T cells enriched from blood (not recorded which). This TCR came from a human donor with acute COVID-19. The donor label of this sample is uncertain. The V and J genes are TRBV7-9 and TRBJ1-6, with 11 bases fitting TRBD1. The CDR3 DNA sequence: TGTGCCAGCAACCGGGGGACAGGGGGTCCCGTTGATAATTCACCCCTCCACTTT. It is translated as CASNRGTGGPVDNSPLHF.